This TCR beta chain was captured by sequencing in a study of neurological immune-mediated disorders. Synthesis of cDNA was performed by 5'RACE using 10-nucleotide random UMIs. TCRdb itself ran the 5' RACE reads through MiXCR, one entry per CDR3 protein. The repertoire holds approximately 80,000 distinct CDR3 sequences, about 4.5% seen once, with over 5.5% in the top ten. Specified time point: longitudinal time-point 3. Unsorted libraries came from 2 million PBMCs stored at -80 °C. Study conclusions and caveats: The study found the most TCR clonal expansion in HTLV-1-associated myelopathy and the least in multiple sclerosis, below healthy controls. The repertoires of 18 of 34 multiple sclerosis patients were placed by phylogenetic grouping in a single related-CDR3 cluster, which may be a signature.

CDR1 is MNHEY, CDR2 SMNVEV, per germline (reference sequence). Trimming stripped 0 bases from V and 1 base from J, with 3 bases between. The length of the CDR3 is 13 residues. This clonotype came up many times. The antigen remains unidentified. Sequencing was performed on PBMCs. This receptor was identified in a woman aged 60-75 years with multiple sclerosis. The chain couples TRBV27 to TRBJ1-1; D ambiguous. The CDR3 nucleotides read TGTGCCAGCAGTTTATCGCCGAACACTGAAGCTTTCTTT. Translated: CASSLSPNTEAFF.